Presented here are 22 T cell receptor beta chains from one specimen sequenced in a study of PD-L1 blockade in urothelial cancer. Some clones are missing from TCRdb's copy, which holds only in-frame ones; the method was immunoSEQ multiplex PCR. The sample holds tens of thousands of clones, over 70% seen once. Here the sequenced sample was PBMCs, taken around atezolizumab (anti-PD-L1) treatment. The receptors stem from a man between 45 and 60 years old with urothelial cancer.

This sequence joins TRBV6-5 and TRBJ2-1; 15 nucleotides match TRBD2. The CDR3 consists of 14 residues. The germline CDR1 and CDR2 sequences are MNHEY and SVGAGI. V was pared by 6 bases and J by 12 bases, with 6 bases of the junction left unmatched. The CDR3 reads CASRGLAGGYGQFF. In DNA, the CDR3 is TGTGCCAGCAGAGGACTAGCGGGAGGGTATGGGCAGTTCTTC.

This CDR3 is CASRIQGGYEQYF. The CDR3 nucleotides are TGTGCCAGCAGGATACAGGGGGGGTACGAGCAGTACTTC. The chain employs TRBV6-5 and TRBJ2-7, with D possibly being TRBD1 (8 bases). This CDR3 has 13 amino acids. V lost 6 bases and J lost 4, with 13 bases in between. CDR1 is MNHEY and CDR2 is SVGAGI in the germline V gene.

CDR3 protein: CASSFEQASGGNTIYF. CDR3 in DNA: TGTGCCAGCAGCTTCGAACAGGCATCCGGAGGAAACACCATATATTTT. The chain links TRBV11-2 to TRBJ1-3, with D possibly being TRBD1 (5 bases). The CDR3 runs 16 residues. The germline gives CDR1 SGHAT, CDR2 FQNNGV. The V end was cut by 3 bases, the J end by 4 bases, with 16 bases between.

The V call is TRBV6-6, the J call TRBJ2-5; D is undetermined. The germline CDR1 and CDR2 sequences are MNHNY and SVGAGI (reference sequence). The CDR3 consists of 10 residues. V lost 2 bases to trimming and J lost 9 bases, with 4 bases between them. The CDR3 coding sequence is TGTGCCAGCAGTTACGAGGCCCAGTACTTC. Amino acid sequence: CASSYEAQYF.

The rearrangement links TRBV11-2 to TRBJ1-6; TRBD1 agrees at 7 bases. The CDR3 loop spans 17 amino acids. V trimming: 5 bases; J trimming: 0 bases; junction bases outside the gene matches: 7. Looked up from germline, CDR1 is SGHAT and CDR2 is FQNNGV. The DNA of the CDR3 is TGTGCCAGCAGCCCAGGGGGATTACTCTCCTATAATTCACCCCTCCACTTT. Translated: CASSPGGLLSYNSPLHF.

The chain links TRBV14 to TRBJ2-1, with D maybe TRBD2 (5 bases). Germline-derived CDR1 and CDR2 are SGHDN and FVKESK. The CDR3 is 14 amino acids. Trimming took 6 bases from V and 4 from J, leaving 13 bases between them. This chain's CDR3 is CASSPLAAYNEQFF. The CDR3 DNA sequence: TGTGCCAGCAGTCCCCTAGCAGCATACAATGAGCAGTTCTTC. The entire variable domain, with the rest obtained from reference TRBV14 and TRBJ2-1, is as follows: EAGVTQFPSHSVIEKGQTVTLRCDPISGHDNLYWYRRVMGKEIKFLLHFVKESKQDESGMPNNRFLAERTGGTYSTLKVQPAELEDSGVYFCASSPLAAYNEQFFGPGTRLTVL.

The chain joins TRBV10-1 to TRBJ2-7, with TRBD1 matching 9 bases. CDR3 length: 16 amino acids. V lost 0 bases to trimming and J lost 3 bases; unmatched junction nucleotides: 6. Germline V gives CDR1 WNHNN, CDR2 SYGVQD (reference sequence). CDR3 bases: TGCGCCAGCAGTGAGTCCCGACAGGGGGTGAACTACGAGCAGTACTTC. This encodes CASSESRQGVNYEQYF.

This clone occurred a few times. The rearrangement joins TRBV15 to TRBJ2-1; 9 positions match TRBD1. V shed 2 bases, J shed 3 bases, and the junction held 8 bases outside the gene matches. The CDR3 has 17 amino acids. Per germline, CDR1 LNHNV and CDR2 YYDKDF (reference sequence). The CDR3 reads CATSRYTGTGNYNEQFF. The CDR3 DNA follows: TGTGCCACCAGCAGATATACCGGGACAGGGAACTACAATGAGCAGTTCTTC.

The chain joins TRBV28 to TRBJ2-1; 10 bases map to TRBD2. With V trimmed by 5 bases and J by 6 bases, 10 bases remained unmatched. The CDR3 has 16 amino acids. Germline CDR1 reads MDHEN; CDR2 reads SYDVKM. The CDR3 DNA is TGTGCCAGCAGTCCCCTAGCGGGAGTAGAGGGCAATGAGCAGTTCTTC. It encodes CASSPLAGVEGNEQFF. Full variable domain (remainder filled in from reference TRBV28 and TRBJ2-1): DVKVTQSSRYLVKRTGEKVFLECVQDMDHENMFWYRQDPGLGLRLIYFSYDVKMKEKGDIPEGYSVSREKKERFSLILESASTNQTSMYLCASSPLAGVEGNEQFFGPGTRLTVL.

The chain links TRBV10-3 to TRBJ2-1, with 8 bases identical to TRBD1. V dropped 2 bases and J dropped 6; count of bases not matched to a gene: 6. The CDR3 spans 15 residues. Germline CDR1 reads ENHRY; CDR2 reads SYGVKD. The CDR3 nucleotides read TGTGCCATCAGTGAGCCGGGGGACAGGAGCAATGAGCAGTTCTTC. Its protein is CAISEPGDRSNEQFF.

The gene calls are TRBV9 and TRBJ1-2; the match to TRBD1 covers 8 bases. The CDR3 totals 17 residues. V was clipped by 3 bases and J by 8 bases; unmatched bases: 18. CDR1 is SGDLS, CDR2 YYNGEE, per germline. The CDR3 DNA is TGTGCCAGCAGCGCTACGCCCGGACAGGGAGGGAGAGGCGGCTACACCTTC. It is translated as CASSATPGQGGRGGYTF.

V and J are TRBV9 and TRBJ2-5; D might be TRBD1 (5 bases). Trimming stripped 3 bases from V and 1 base from J, with 10 bases between. CDR1 is SGDLS and CDR2 is YYNGEE in the germline V gene. CDR3 length: 14 residues. CDR3 in DNA: TGTGCCAGCAGCGAAGGGGTAGCCCAAGAGACCCAGTACTTC. Residues: CASSEGVAQETQYF.

V usage is TRBV5-4 and J usage is TRBJ2-1; 14 nucleotides line up with TRBD2. The V and J ends lost 7 bases and 9 bases, in that order; junction bases with no gene match: 6. In germline, CDR1 is SGHNT, CDR2 YYREEE (reference sequence). CDR3 size: 14 residues. DNA for the CDR3: TGTGCCAGCGCGGGACTAGCGGGAGTTAGTGAGCAGTTCTTC. Translated: CASAGLAGVSEQFF.

The V and J genes are TRBV18 and TRBJ1-1; weak D call: TRBD1 (5 bases). The germline V and J ends were trimmed by 6 bases and 1 base, with 18 bases remaining between them. Germline V lookup: CDR1 KGHSH, CDR2 LQKENI. The length of the CDR3 is 16 residues. CDR3 in amino acids: CASSDRAGKGNTEAFF. CDR3 coding DNA: TGTGCCAGCTCTGACCGAGCAGGGAAGGGGAACACTGAAGCTTTCTTT.

J is TRBJ2-5 and V is TRBV5-4; D perhaps matches TRBD1 (7 bases). The CDR3 loop spans 15 amino acids. The germline V and J ends were trimmed by 0 bases and 2 bases, with 11 bases remaining between them. Germline-derived CDR1 and CDR2 are SGHNT and YYREEE (reference sequence). The CDR3 DNA is TGTGCCAGCAGCTTGGAGGCAGGGGGGCAAGAGACCCAGTACTTC. Protein sequence: CASSLEAGGQETQYF. The full variable domain, its missing parts supplied by reference TRBV5-4 and TRBJ2-5, is ETGVTQSPTHLIKTRGQQVTLRCSSQSGHNTVSWYQQALGQGPQFIFQYYREEENGRGNFPPRFSGLQFPNYSSELNVNALELDDSALYLCASSLEAGGQETQYFGPGTRLLVL.

V usage is TRBV30 and J usage is TRBJ1-2, with D maybe TRBD1 (6 bases). Germline V lookup: CDR1 GTSNPN, CDR2 SVGIG (reference sequence). This CDR3 region has 14 residues. The V end lost 2 bases, the J end lost 7 bases, and 17 bases lay between the germline ends. The CDR3 sequence is CAWSITGTMSGYTF. CDR3 coding DNA: TGTGCCTGGAGTATTACCGGGACAATGAGTGGCTACACCTTC. The full variable domain, rest sourced from reference TRBV30 and TRBJ1-2, is SQTIHQWPATLVQPVGSPLSLECTVEGTSNPNLYWYRQAAGRGLQLLFYSVGIGQISSEVPQNLSASRPQDRQFILSSKKLLLSDSGFYLCAWSITGTMSGYTFGSGTRLTVV.

This clone was found a few times. The rearrangement uses TRBV7-2 and TRBJ2-2; 8 bases line up with TRBD2. The CDR3 has 14 amino acids. J lost 6 bases, V lost 1 base, and 1 base had no gene match. Looked up from germline, CDR1 is SGHTA and CDR2 is FQGNSA. CDR3 nucleotides: TGTGCCAGCAGCTTAGGACTAGCGTCCGGGGAGCTGTTTTTT. Translating it yields CASSLGLASGELFF.

The V and J genes are TRBV27 and TRBJ1-5; 7 bases are a match to TRBD1. V trimming: 5 bases; J trimming: 6 bases; junction bases outside the gene matches: 10. This CDR3 region has 15 residues. The germline V gene encodes CDR1 MNHEY and CDR2 SMNVEV (reference sequence). The CDR3 DNA reads TGTGCCAGCAGTCCTTTTTTAGGGGGCGGTCAGCCCCAGCATTTT. As protein: CASSPFLGGGQPQHF.

The chain combines TRBV4-1 with TRBJ2-1; tentative D call: TRBD2 (6 bases). This CDR3 is built from 13 residues. V was trimmed by 3 bases and J by 12 bases, leaving 15 bases between them. Germline loops: CDR1 MGHRA, CDR2 YSYEKL. This chain's CDR3 is CASSHTRTIRQFF. CDR3 coding DNA: TGCGCCAGCAGCCACACCAGGACTATACGGCAGTTCTTC.

The chain is built from TRBV27 and TRBJ1-2; 7 bases map to TRBD1. Per the germline V gene, CDR1 is MNHEY and CDR2 is SMNVEV (reference sequence). This CDR3 region has 14 residues. The J segment lost 6 bases and the V segment lost 1 base, leaving 5 bases of the junction unmatched. The CDR3 nucleotides read TGTGCCAGCAGTTTATACAGGGGTAAGGATGGCTACACCTTC. This encodes CASSLYRGKDGYTF.

The V gene is TRBV29-1, the J gene TRBJ1-2, with 12 positions matching TRBD1. Germline V gene sequence: CDR1 SQVTM, CDR2 ANQGSEA. There are 15 residues in the CDR3. Trimming at V came to 7 bases and at J to 6 bases, leaving 12 bases not matched to a gene. This CDR3 is CSAPRDRGQVDGYTF. CDR3 DNA: TGCAGCGCCCCCCGGGACAGGGGGCAAGTTGATGGCTACACCTTC.

The rearrangement uses TRBV15 and TRBJ2-2; a weak D match, TRBD1 (5 bases). The length of the CDR3 is 11 residues. Trimming cost V 8 bases and J 6 bases, with 7 bases left between them. Germline CDR1 LNHNV, CDR2 YYDKDF (reference sequence). Written as DNA, the CDR3 is TGTGCCACCCAACAGGCCGGGGAGCTGTTTTTT. It translates to CATQQAGELFF.